The 22 T cell receptor beta chains below come from one sample, sequenced in a study of blood T cell repertoires in COVID-19. Method: immunoSEQ multiplex PCR; TCRdb's copy keeps in-frame clones and lacks some. The sample carries approximately 50,000 clones, 85% to 90% recorded once. Material: peripheral blood. Every receptor here comes from a human donor in a cohort sampled during active COVID-19.

This rearrangement joins TRBV7-2 to TRBJ1-5; D might be TRBD1 (5 bases). The CDR3 is 15 amino acids. Germline V lookup: CDR1 SGHTA, CDR2 FQGNSA. The germline V and J ends were trimmed by 5 bases and 7 bases, with 18 bases remaining between them. The DNA for the CDR3 is TGTGCCAGCAGCCCCTATGGAGGGGATTCGCAGCCCCAGCATTTT. Translated: CASSPYGGDSQPQHF.

This chain's CDR3 is CASSLLGGNTEAFF. Here the CDR3 DNA reads TGTGCCAGCAGTTTATTGGGGGGGAACACTGAAGCTTTCTTT. The chain uses TRBV27 and TRBJ1-1; D is possibly TRBD1 (5 bases). Germline V gene sequence: CDR1 MNHEY, CDR2 SMNVEV (reference sequence). CDR3 length equals 14 residues. Trimming shortened V by 1 base and J by 1 base, and 7 bases separated the two germline ends.

This chain connects TRBV6-5 to TRBJ2-3; TRBD1 aligns across 10 bases. Germline-derived CDR1 and CDR2 are MNHEY and SVGAGI. After removal of 7 bases from V and 6 bases from J, the junction contained 7 bases not matched to a gene. The CDR3 loop spans 14 amino acids. The CDR3 loop is CASTWTGGSDTQYF. In DNA form, the CDR3 reads TGTGCCAGCACTTGGACAGGGGGTTCCGATACGCAGTATTTT.

This clone was detected only once. The chain employs TRBV28 and TRBJ2-2, with TRBD2 as a possible D gene (5 bases). The V end lost 6 bases, the J end lost 5 bases, and 10 bases lay between the germline ends. Per germline, CDR1 MDHEN and CDR2 SYDVKM. This CDR3 has 13 amino acids. The chain's CDR3 is CASSRPGTGELFF. DNA of the CDR3: TGTGCCAGCAGCCGCCCGGGGACCGGGGAGCTGTTTTTT.

CDR3 residues: CASSLAGDGDIQYF. For the CDR3, the DNA is TGCGCCAGCAGCTTGGCGGGGGACGGTGACATTCAGTACTTC. The chain couples TRBV5-1 to TRBJ2-4; D is perhaps TRBD2 (6 bases). Germline V gives CDR1 SGHRS, CDR2 YFSETQ. V lost 0 bases and J 8 bases, leaving 12 bases between the germline ends. The CDR3 runs 14 residues. Complete variable domain (other parts from reference TRBV5-1 and TRBJ2-4): KAGVTQTPRYLIKTRGQQVTLSCSPISGHRSVSWYQQTPGQGLQFLFEYFSETQRNKGNFPGRFSGRQFSNSRSEMNVSTLELGDSALYLCASSLAGDGDIQYFGAGTRLSVL.

The table lists this clone with a count of one. The rearrangement uses TRBV11-2 and TRBJ2-2, with 7 bases fitting TRBD1. Trimming at V came to 4 bases and at J to 2 bases, leaving 4 bases not matched to a gene. The CDR3 is 15 amino acids. Germline values: CDR1 SGHAT, CDR2 FQNNGV. The CDR3 DNA reads as TGTGCCAGCAGCTACGGGGACAGAAACACCGGGGAGCTGTTTTTT. Amino acid sequence: CASSYGDRNTGELFF.

On this clone itself: The junction differs from germline at one of its ends, possibly a read error. The rearrangement uses TRBV2 and TRBJ2-5; 11 bases fit TRBD2. CDR1 is SNHLY and CDR2 is FYNNEI in the germline V gene. CDR3 size: 15 residues. The CDR3 sequence is CASREGSGGAQTQYF. CDR3 sequence (DNA): TGTGCCAGCAGGGAAGGTAGCGGGGGGGCACAGACCCAGTACTTC.

This clone is medium-sized in the sample. The chain is built from TRBV6-2 or TRBV6-3 and TRBJ2-2; possibly TRBD1 for D (6 bases). Trimming took 4 bases from V and 5 from J, leaving 17 bases between them. The CDR3 is 16 residues long. Looked up from germline, CDR1 is MNHEY and CDR2 is SVGEGT. CDR3 amino acids: CASSSPTGDVTGELFF. CDR3 DNA sequence: TGTGCCAGCAGTTCCCCGACAGGCGACGTAACCGGGGAGCTGTTTTTT.

CDR3 DNA: TGTGCCAGCAGTTACGACAGCGCCCGGACTAATGAAAAACTGTTTTTT. It is translated as CASSYDSARTNEKLFF. The rearrangement joins TRBV6-5 to TRBJ1-4; D may be TRBD1 (5 bases). The CDR3 spans 16 residues. CDR1 is MNHEY and CDR2 is SVGAGI in the germline V gene. With 2 bases removed from V and 2 bases from J, the gap between germline ends came to 12 bases.

The V and J genes are TRBV24-1 and TRBJ2-1, with D perhaps matching TRBD1 (6 bases). Germline loops: CDR1 KGHDR, CDR2 SFDVKD. V dropped 4 bases and J dropped 0 bases, with 12 bases sitting between them. This CDR3 comprises 16 residues. CDR3 protein: CATSDPRGSSYNEQFF. The CDR3 bases are TGTGCCACCAGTGACCCGAGGGGGAGCTCCTACAATGAGCAGTTCTTC.

The CDR3: CASALQAPTDTQYF. The CDR3 DNA sequence: TGTGCCAGCGCCCTTCAGGCTCCCACAGATACGCAGTATTTT. J is TRBJ2-3 and V is TRBV28; D ambiguous. V shed 8 bases and J shed 2 bases, with 14 bases lying between them. CDR1 and CDR2 (germline): MDHEN, SYDVKM. The CDR3 contains 14 residues.

This clone came up once. This chain joins TRBV9 and TRBJ2-3, with 8 bases that match TRBD1. V shed 0 bases and J 3 bases; nucleotides not matched to a gene: 6. The CDR3 is made up of 16 amino acids. Germline CDR1 and CDR2: SGDLS and YYNGEE. The CDR3 nucleotides are TGTGCCAGCAGCGTAGGGACAGGGATAGCGACAGATACGCAGTATTTT. Its translation is CASSVGTGIATDTQYF.

CDR3 region: CASSSGAGETGELFF. The CDR3 DNA reads as TGCGCCAGCAGCTCCGGAGCGGGCGAAACCGGGGAGCTGTTTTTT. The rearrangement joins TRBV5-1 to TRBJ2-2; perhaps TRBD2 as D (6 bases). This CDR3 spans 15 amino acids. From germline, CDR1 is SGHRS and CDR2 YFSETQ. V lost 3 bases to trimming and J lost 5 bases, with 14 bases between them. The complete variable domain, with remaining parts taken from reference TRBV5-1 and TRBJ2-2, reads KAGVTQTPRYLIKTRGQQVTLSCSPISGHRSVSWYQQTPGQGLQFLFEYFSETQRNKGNFPGRFSGRQFSNSRSEMNVSTLELGDSALYLCASSSGAGETGELFFGEGSRLTVL.

This sequence joins TRBV24-1 and TRBJ2-5; 11 positions agree with TRBD2. V trimming: 4 bases; J trimming: 5 bases; junction bases outside the gene matches: 5. CDR3 length equals 15 residues. Germline CDR1 KGHDR, CDR2 SFDVKD. The CDR3 region is CATSDPRTSGETQYF. The CDR3 DNA reads as TGTGCCACCAGTGACCCAAGGACTAGCGGGGAGACCCAGTACTTC.

The chain recombines TRBV4-1 with TRBJ1-1; 9 nucleotides match TRBD1. Trimming took 4 bases from V and 1 from J; bases not matched to a gene: 1. This CDR3 contains 14 residues. Germline CDR1 reads MGHRA; CDR2 reads YSYEKL. The CDR3 region is CASSRQGGNTEAFF. The CDR3 nucleotides read TGCGCCAGCAGCCGACAGGGGGGGAACACTGAAGCTTTCTTT.

Details on this clone: In the same sample, other DNA sequences code for this CDR3. The chain recombines TRBV5-4 with TRBJ1-1, with a possible D match to TRBD1 (6 bases). The ends were cut back, 7 bases at V and 3 bases at J, with 19 bases in the middle. This CDR3 has 15 residues. The V gene's germline CDR1 is SGHNT and CDR2 YYREEE (reference sequence). CDR3 nucleotides: TGTGCCAGCGGGGGCGGGGGTCCCGACGACACTGAAGCTTTCTTT. Encoded protein: CASGGGGPDDTEAFF.

The chain couples TRBV9 to TRBJ1-3; D is unresolved. CDR3 length equals 16 residues. V lost 0 bases to trimming and J lost 0 bases, with 10 bases between them. Looked up from germline, CDR1 is SGDLS and CDR2 is YYNGEE. CDR3 protein: CASSVAIPISGNTIYF. CDR3 nucleotide sequence: TGTGCCAGCAGCGTAGCAATACCTATCTCTGGAAACACCATATATTTT.

V is TRBV12-3 or TRBV12-4 and J is TRBJ2-5, with 8 positions matching TRBD1. The CDR3 extends over 12 amino acids. V was pared by 5 bases and J by 5 bases, with 1 base of the junction left unmatched. CDR3 sequence (DNA): TGTGCCAGCAGTCGGACAGGGGAGACCCAGTACTTC. This gives the protein CASSRTGETQYF.

The V call is TRBV9, the J call TRBJ1-5; D remains ambiguous. The CDR3 consists of 15 residues. V gave up 0 bases and J gave up 0 bases, with 7 bases separating them. Germline CDR1 and CDR2: SGDLS and YYNGEE. The CDR3: CASSVGGYSNQPQHF. The CDR3 DNA is TGTGCCAGCAGCGTAGGAGGGTATAGCAATCAGCCCCAGCATTTT.

The chain joins TRBV6-6 to TRBJ1-1; D gene unclear. V was clipped by 7 bases and J by 0 bases, with 18 bases between them. Germline V lookup: CDR1 MNHNY, CDR2 SVGAGI (reference sequence). This CDR3 spans 16 amino acids. CDR3 bases: TGTGCCAGCATTCCCGCCGGGAGAGCAATGAACACTGAAGCTTTCTTT. It codes for CASIPAGRAMNTEAFF.

V is TRBV7-6 and J is TRBJ2-2; a possible D gene is TRBD1 (6 bases). Germline assignment: CDR1 SGHVS and CDR2 FNYEAQ. The V and J ends lost 5 bases and 0 bases respectively, with 25 bases between them. This CDR3 spans 20 amino acids. The DNA of the CDR3 is TGTGCCAGCAGCCAACGCCTTACTATTAGACAGGTCGCGAACACCGGGGAGCTGTTTTTT. Protein: CASSQRLTIRQVANTGELFF.

This clone occurred a few times. The rearrangement uses TRBV5-4 and TRBJ1-1; D ambiguous. Trimming shortened V by 4 bases and J by 0 bases, and 13 bases separated the two germline ends. CDR1 SGHNT and CDR2 YYREEE come from the germline V gene (reference sequence). The CDR3 sequence is 15 residues long. CDR3 sequence: CASSPEAVLNTEAFF. The CDR3 nucleotides read TGTGCCAGCAGCCCAGAGGCAGTGCTGAACACTGAAGCTTTCTTT.